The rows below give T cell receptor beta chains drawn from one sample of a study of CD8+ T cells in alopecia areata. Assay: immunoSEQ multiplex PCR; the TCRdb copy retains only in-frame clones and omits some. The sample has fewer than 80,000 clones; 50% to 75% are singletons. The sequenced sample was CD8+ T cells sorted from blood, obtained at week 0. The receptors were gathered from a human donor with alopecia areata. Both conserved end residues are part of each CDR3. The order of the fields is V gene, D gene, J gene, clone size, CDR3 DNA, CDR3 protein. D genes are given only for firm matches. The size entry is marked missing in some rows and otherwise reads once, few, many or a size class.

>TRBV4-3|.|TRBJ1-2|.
TGCGCCAGCAGCCTAGATTCAGGGGCAGAAGGCTACACCTTC
CASSLDSGAEGYTF
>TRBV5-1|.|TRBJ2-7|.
TGCGCCAGCAGCCAAATTGAGATGTACGAGCAGTACTTC
CASSQIEMYEQYF
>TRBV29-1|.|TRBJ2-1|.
TGCAGCGTTGAAGACACTGACTACAATGAGCAGTTCTTC
CSVEDTDYNEQFF
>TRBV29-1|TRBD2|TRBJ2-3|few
TGCAGCGCGGAGCCGACTAGCGCAGTCACAGATACGCAGTATTTT
CSAEPTSAVTDTQYF
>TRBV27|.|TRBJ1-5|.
TGTGCCAGCAGTTTATCGGGGCAGACAATTTATAGCAATCAGCCCCAGCATTTT
CASSLSGQTIYSNQPQHF
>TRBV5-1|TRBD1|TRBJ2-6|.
TGCGCCAGCAGCTTGGTGGGACAGGGTAGCTCTGGGGCCAACGTCCTGACTTTC
CASSLVGQGSSGANVLTF
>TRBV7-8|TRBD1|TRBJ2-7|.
TGTGCCAGCAGCTCCAGAATCGGGACAGACGAGCAGTACTTC
CASSSRIGTDEQYF
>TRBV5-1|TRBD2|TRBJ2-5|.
TGCGCCAGCAGCGTGGGACTAGCGGGAGGAGAGACCCAGTACTTC
CASSVGLAGGETQYF
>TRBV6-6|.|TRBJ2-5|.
TGTGCCAGCAGCTCAACTAGGGGCCAGACCCAGTACTTC
CASSSTRGQTQYF
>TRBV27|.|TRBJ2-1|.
TGTGCCAGCAGTTTAAGTCGGAACAATGAGCAGTTCTTC
CASSLSRNNEQFF
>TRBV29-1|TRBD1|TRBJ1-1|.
TGCAGCGTTGACGAGACAGGGCCCACTGAAGCTTTCTTT
CSVDETGPTEAFF
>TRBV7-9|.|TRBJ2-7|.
TGTGCCAGCAGCTTAGAATTGAGTGGGGGCGAACGATACGAGCAGTACTTC
CASSLELSGGERYEQYF
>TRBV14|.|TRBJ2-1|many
TGTGCCAGTCAGCGTCTAGCGACTAATAATGAGCAGTTCTTC
CASQRLATNNEQFF
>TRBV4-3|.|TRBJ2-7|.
TGCGCCAGCAGCCAAGATGCGGGACTTTCCTACGAGCAGTACTTC
CASSQDAGLSYEQYF
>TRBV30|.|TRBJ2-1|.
TGTGCCTGGAGTGTAACATTGCGGGGCTCCTACAATGAGCAGTTCTTC
CAWSVTLRGSYNEQFF
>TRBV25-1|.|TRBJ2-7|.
TGTGCCAGCAGTGAGCCGGGACGCCCTTTCTACGAGCAGTACTTC
CASSEPGRPFYEQYF
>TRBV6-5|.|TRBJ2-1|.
TGTGCCAGCAGAGAGACTAGCTACAATGAGCAGTTCTTC
CASRETSYNEQFF
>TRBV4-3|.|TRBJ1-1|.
TGCGCCAGCAGCCAAGATCGTGGGTGGGATTCGTCGGCTTTCTTT
CASSQDRGWDSSAFF
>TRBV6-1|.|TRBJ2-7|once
TGTGCCAGCAGGGCAGCCGAGCAGTACTTC
CASRAAEQYF
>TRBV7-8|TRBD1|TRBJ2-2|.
TGTGCCAGCAGCCGTGGGGACAGGGTTCCCGGGGAGCTGTTTTTT
CASSRGDRVPGELFF
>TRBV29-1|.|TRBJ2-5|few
TGCAGCGTTTTCACGCCGCCACAAGAGACCCAGTACTTC
CSVFTPPQETQYF
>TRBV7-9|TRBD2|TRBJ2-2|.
TGTGCCAGCAGCCCGACTAGCGGAAACACCGGGGAGCTGTTTTTT
CASSPTSGNTGELFF
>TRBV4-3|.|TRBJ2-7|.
TGCGCCAGCAGCCAAGGACTAGCCTACGAGCAGTACTTC
CASSQGLAYEQYF
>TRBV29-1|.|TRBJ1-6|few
TGCAGCGTTGAAGACCGGCTACAAGAATATAATTCACCCCTCCACTTT
CSVEDRLQEYNSPLHF
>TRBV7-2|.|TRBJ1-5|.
TGTGCCAGCAGCTCCTGGTGGGGGAGCAATCAGCCCCAGCATTTT
CASSSWWGSNQPQHF
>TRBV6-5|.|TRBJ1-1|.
TGTGCCAGCAGCCAGGGTAACACTGAAGCTTTCTTT
CASSQGNTEAFF
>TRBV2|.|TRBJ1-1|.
TGTGCCAGCGACGGGGCCATGAACACTGAAGCTTTCTTT
CASDGAMNTEAFF
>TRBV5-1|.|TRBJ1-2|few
TGCGCCAGCAGCTTGGCCATCGCAGGAACCTATGGCTACACCTTC
CASSLAIAGTYGYTF
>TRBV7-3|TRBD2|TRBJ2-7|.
TGTGCCAGCAGCCCCCTCCCAGCGGGAGGGCCCGCTTCGGAGCAGTACTTC
CASSPLPAGGPASEQYF
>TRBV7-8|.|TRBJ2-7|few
TGTGCCAGCAGCGCAAGCGCAGGGAGCTCCTACGAGCAGTACTTC
CASSASAGSSYEQYF
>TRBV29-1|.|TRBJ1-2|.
TGCAGCGCCGGTCCCCCGGTCGGTGGCTACACCTTC
CSAGPPVGGYTF
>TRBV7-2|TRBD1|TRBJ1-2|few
TGTGCCAGCAGCTCAAGGACAGGGAACTATGGCTACACCTTC
CASSSRTGNYGYTF
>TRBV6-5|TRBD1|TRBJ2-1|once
TGTGCCAGCAGACGGACCGACAGGGCGAGGAATGAGCAGTTCTTC
CASRRTDRARNEQFF
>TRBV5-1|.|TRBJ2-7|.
TGCGCCAGCAGCTTCGGGGTCGCCAACGAGCAGTACTTC
CASSFGVANEQYF
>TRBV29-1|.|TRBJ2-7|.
TGCAGCGTTCCGGGACCTTCCTACGAGCAGTACTTC
CSVPGPSYEQYF